This T cell receptor beta chain was observed in a study of blood T cell repertoires in COVID-19. On the study more broadly: Sites in the United States, Italy and Spain provided acute and convalescent COVID-19 samples. In each case, the material was cDNA or gDNA derived from T cells, B-cell-depleted T cells, or PBMCs.

Seattle's cohort entered during active infection and was followed longitudinally. This CDR3 contains 16 residues. Germline V gene lookup returns CDR1 SGHVS and CDR2 FQNEAQ. V lost 5 bases and J 3 bases, leaving 16 bases between the germline ends. Method: immunoSEQ multiplex PCR; TCRdb's copy keeps in-frame clones and lacks some. The sample shows 15,000 to 20,000 clones, approximately 80% of them seen only once. The TCR originated in a man between 65 and 85 years old with COVID-19, enrolled during active disease. The sequenced material came from peripheral blood. J is TRBJ2-2 and V is TRBV7-8; possible D gene TRBD2, 6 bases. CDR3 DNA sequence: TGTGCCAGCAGCCGCGGGGCGGGGTTGGACACCGGGGAGCTGTTTTTT. Translation gives CASSRGAGLDTGELFF.